This T cell receptor (beta chain) was documented in a study of identical twins. In every case, the donor was a healthy Caucasian. MiXCR, run by TCRdb on the 5' RACE reads, gives a single entry per CDR3 protein. The profile shows roughly 690,000 distinct CDR3 sequences, 6.1% of them singletons. This clonotype has at least ten counts. What it binds is unknown. Notes on the study in general: With abundant cord blood beta clonotypes, insertions were fewer; memory repertoires showed no such pattern.

This clonotype was obtained from a man younger than 35 in good health. Sequencing was done on a sample of naive T cells sorted from blood.

The CDR3 sequence is CSVEGTGRKQETQYF. CDR3 coding DNA: TGCAGCGTTGAAGGCACGGGCAGGAAGCAAGAGACCCAGTACTTC. The rearrangement links TRBV29-1 to TRBJ2-5; D gene uncertain. Germline V CDR1 and CDR2: SQVTM, ANQGSEA. The V end was cut by 1 base, the J end by 2 bases, with 14 bases between. This CDR3 is built from 15 residues.